This TCR beta chain was sequenced during a study of tissue T cells after allogeneic stem cell transplantation. The time point is: mouse harvest day 14 after allogeneic transplant. The graft held 10^6 splenic CD5+ T cells and 10^7 T-cell-depleted bone marrow cells. The data were produced by immunoSEQ multiplex PCR, yet TCRdb's version contains in-frame clones alone and is incomplete. This table has 2,000 to 2,500 clones, around 43% appearing once. A word on this clone: Gene names denote mouse genes.

This receptor was obtained from a female BALB/c mouse given C57BL/6 T cells with graft-versus-host disease after an allogeneic hematopoietic cell transplant. The specimen was gut tissue.

CDR3 sequence: CASSQDWGTDTQYF. CDR3 bases read: TGTGCCAGCAGTCAGGACTGGGGGACCGACACCCAGTAC. The gene calls are TRBV26 and TRBJ2-5; 10 bases align to TRBD2. The read gets to within 1 residue of the CDR3 end, and the germline J gene fills in the rest. CDR1 and CDR2 (germline): KGHPV, FQNQEV (reference sequence). This CDR3 contains 14 residues. V was pared by 4 bases and J by 6 bases, with 4 bases of the junction left unmatched.